This T cell receptor beta chain was observed in a study of radiation and T cells in renal cell carcinoma. Whole-study context: Nephrectomy followed 15 Gy stereotactic body radiation by 4 weeks.

Measured with immunoSEQ multiplex PCR; TCRdb has only the in-frame clones, and not every one. This sample yields 120,000 or so clones, of which roughly four fifths are seen a single time; 5% to 6.5% belongs to the top ten. Findings and caveats of the study: From baseline, blood top tumor clonotypes peaked at 2 weeks post-radiation.

The CDR3 has 14 residues. Germline V gives CDR1 MNHNS, CDR2 SASEGT. The trim removed 6 bases at V and 7 bases at J, leaving 11 bases unmatched. Concerning this clone itself: The target antigen is unknown.

Time point denoted: blood 2 weeks post-SBRT. Sample treatment: 15 Gy SBRT to primary tumor, nephrectomy 4 weeks later. The rearrangement links TRBV6-1 to TRBJ1-1, with 7 bases aligning to TRBD1. The sequencing used blood, collected from a patient whose treatment included radiotherapy and nephrectomy. The clonotype was recovered from a man aged 50 to 60 with renal cell carcinoma. The CDR3 region has the DNA TGTGCCAGCAGGCAGCCCGACAGGGCAGGTGAAGCTTTCTTT. It codes for CASRQPDRAGEAFF.